This T cell receptor beta chain came from a study of T cell changes during pregnancy in multiple sclerosis. Data came from immunoSEQ multiplex PCR; TCRdb stores just in-frame clones and leaves some out. The data hold about 38,000 clones, with around 90% observed a single time. The origin of this receptor is a female donor in good health, enrolled as a control in a pregnancy study. The material sequenced was CD4+ T cells from peripheral blood mononuclear cells, taken after pregnancy.

In DNA form, the CDR3 reads TGTGCCAGCAGCGTATTAGGGGATCACTACGAGCAGTACTTC. It codes for CASSVLGDHYEQYF. This rearrangement joins TRBV9 to TRBJ2-7, with a tentative D call TRBD1 (5 bases). Trimming left V 1 base short and J 3 bases short, with 11 bases between. There are 14 residues in the CDR3. Germline CDR1 SGDLS, CDR2 YYNGEE.